This TCR beta chain appears in the sequencing data of a study of CXCR4 blockade with PD-1 therapy in pancreatic cancer. The study, taken as a whole, reports: Sequencing covered TCRbeta chains only, not alpha chains. Clone frequency correlated with its number of distinct nucleotide rearrangements. Survival did not correlate with tumor clonality, which averaged about 0.14 versus 0.05.

No neoadjuvant therapy was given before resection to the patients supplying these archived tumor blocks. The table came from immunoSEQ multiplex PCR; TCRdb's copy has only in-frame clones and leaves some out. The table records 5,000 or so clones, less than 70% of them present only once. This clone was observed a single time. Its matching antigen is unknown. CDR3 size: 13 residues. Germline CDR1 LNHDA, CDR2 SQIVND (reference sequence). V was trimmed by 2 bases and J by 0 bases, leaving 2 bases between them. The chain uses TRBV19 and TRBJ1-3; D ambiguous. Sequencing was done on a sample of tumor tissue. The receptor comes from a human donor with pancreatic ductal adenocarcinoma. The CDR3 is CASSISSGNTIYF. In nucleotides, the CDR3 is TGTGCCAGTAGTATAAGCTCTGGAAACACCATATATTTT.